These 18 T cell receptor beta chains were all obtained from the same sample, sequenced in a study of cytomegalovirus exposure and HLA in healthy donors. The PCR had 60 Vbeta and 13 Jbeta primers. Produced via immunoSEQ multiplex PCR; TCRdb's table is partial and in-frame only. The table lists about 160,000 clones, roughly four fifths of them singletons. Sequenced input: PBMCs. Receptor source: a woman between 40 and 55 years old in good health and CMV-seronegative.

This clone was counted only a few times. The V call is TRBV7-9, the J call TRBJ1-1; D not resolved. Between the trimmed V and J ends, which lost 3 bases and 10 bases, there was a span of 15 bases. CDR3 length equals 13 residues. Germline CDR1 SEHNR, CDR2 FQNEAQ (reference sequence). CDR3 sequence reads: CASSFSPPEGAFF. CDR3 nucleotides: TGTGCCAGCAGCTTTAGCCCCCCGGAGGGAGCTTTCTTT.

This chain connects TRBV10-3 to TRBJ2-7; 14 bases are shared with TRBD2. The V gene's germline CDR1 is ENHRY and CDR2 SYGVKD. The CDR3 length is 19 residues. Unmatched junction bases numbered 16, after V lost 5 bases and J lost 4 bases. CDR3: CAISQPGLAGATGGYEQYF. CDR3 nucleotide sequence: TGTGCCATCAGTCAACCGGGACTAGCGGGAGCGACCGGGGGTTACGAGCAGTACTTC.

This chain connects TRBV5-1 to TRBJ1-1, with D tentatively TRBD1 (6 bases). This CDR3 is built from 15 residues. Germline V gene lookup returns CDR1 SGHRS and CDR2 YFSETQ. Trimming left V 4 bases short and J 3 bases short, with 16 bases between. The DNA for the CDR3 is TGCGCCAGCAGCGCTCGGACAGCGACGGACACTGAAGCTTTCTTT. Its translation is CASSARTATDTEAFF.

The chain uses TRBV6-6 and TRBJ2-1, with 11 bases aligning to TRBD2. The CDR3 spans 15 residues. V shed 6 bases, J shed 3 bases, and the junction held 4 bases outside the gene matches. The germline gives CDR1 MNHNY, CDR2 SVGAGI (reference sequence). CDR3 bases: TGTGCCAGCAGGGTGACTAGCGGGAACTACAATGAGCAGTTCTTC. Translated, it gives CASRVTSGNYNEQFF.

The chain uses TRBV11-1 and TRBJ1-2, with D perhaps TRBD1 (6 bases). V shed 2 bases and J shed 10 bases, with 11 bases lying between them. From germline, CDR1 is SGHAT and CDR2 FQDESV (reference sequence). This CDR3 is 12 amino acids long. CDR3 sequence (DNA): TGTGCCAGCAGCTTAACAGGGCTTTCCTACACCTTC. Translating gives CASSLTGLSYTF.

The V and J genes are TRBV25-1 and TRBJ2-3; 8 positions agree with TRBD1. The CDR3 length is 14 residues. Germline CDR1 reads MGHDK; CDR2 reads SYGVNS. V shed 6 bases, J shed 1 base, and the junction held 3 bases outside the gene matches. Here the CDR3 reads CASRPDRGTDTQYF. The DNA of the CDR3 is TGTGCCAGCAGACCGGACAGGGGCACAGATACGCAGTATTTT.

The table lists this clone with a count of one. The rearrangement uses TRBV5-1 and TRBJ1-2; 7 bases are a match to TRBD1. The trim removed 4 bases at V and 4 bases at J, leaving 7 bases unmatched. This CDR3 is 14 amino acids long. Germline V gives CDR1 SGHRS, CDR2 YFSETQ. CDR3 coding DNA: TGCGCCAGCAGCGAAGGACAGGCTCTCTATGGCTACACCTTC. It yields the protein CASSEGQALYGYTF. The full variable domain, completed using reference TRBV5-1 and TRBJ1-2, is KAGVTQTPRYLIKTRGQQVTLSCSPISGHRSVSWYQQTPGQGLQFLFEYFSETQRNKGNFPGRFSGRQFSNSRSEMNVSTLELGDSALYLCASSEGQALYGYTFGSGTRLTVV.

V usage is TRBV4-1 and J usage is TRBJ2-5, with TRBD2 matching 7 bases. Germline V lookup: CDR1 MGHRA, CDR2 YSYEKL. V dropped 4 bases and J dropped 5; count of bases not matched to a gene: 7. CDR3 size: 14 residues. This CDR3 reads CASSPQGGPETQYF. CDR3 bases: TGCGCCAGCAGCCCCCAGGGAGGGCCGGAGACCCAGTACTTC.

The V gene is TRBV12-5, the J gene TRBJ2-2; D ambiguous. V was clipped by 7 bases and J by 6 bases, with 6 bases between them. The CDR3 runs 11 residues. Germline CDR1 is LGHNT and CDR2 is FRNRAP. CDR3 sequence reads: CASVGPGELFF. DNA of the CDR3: TGTGCTAGTGTCGGTCCCGGGGAGCTGTTTTTT.

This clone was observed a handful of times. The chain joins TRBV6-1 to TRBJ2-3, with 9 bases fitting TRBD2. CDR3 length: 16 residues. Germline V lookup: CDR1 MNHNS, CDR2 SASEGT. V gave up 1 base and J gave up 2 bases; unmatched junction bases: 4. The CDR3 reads CASSEGAGGSTDTQYF. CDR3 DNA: TGTGCCAGCAGTGAAGGGGCGGGAGGGTCCACAGATACGCAGTATTTT.

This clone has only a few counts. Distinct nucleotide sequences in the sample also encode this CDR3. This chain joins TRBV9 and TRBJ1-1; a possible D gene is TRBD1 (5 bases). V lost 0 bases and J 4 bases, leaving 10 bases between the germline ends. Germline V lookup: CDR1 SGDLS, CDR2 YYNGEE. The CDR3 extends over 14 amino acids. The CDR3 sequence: CASSVVGGGTEAFF. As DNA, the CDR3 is TGTGCCAGCAGCGTAGTCGGGGGGGGCACTGAAGCTTTCTTT.

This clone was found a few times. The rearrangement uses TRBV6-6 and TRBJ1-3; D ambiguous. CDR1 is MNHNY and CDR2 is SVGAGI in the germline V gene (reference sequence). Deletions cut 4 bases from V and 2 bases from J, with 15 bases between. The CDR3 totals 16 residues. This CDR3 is CASSSYSPNAGNTIYF. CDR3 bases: TGTGCCAGCAGTTCATACAGTCCAAATGCTGGAAACACCATATATTTT.

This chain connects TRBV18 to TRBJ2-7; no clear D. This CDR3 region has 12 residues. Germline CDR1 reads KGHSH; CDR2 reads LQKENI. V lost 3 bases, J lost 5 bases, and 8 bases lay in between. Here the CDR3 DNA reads TGTGCCAGCTCACCTGACTTCAACGAGCAGTACTTC. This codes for CASSPDFNEQYF. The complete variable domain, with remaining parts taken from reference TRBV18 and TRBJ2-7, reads NAGVMQNPRHLVRRRGQEARLRCSPMKGHSHVYWYRQLPEEGLKFMVYLQKENIIDESGMPKERFSAEFPKEGPSILRIQQVVRGDSAAYFCASSPDFNEQYFGPGTRLTVT.

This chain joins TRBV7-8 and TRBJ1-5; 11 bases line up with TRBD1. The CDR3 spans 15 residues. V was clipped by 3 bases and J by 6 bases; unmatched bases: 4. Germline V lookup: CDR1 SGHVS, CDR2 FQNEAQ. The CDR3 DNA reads TGTGCCAGCAGCTTCCGGGACAGGGGGGGTCAGCCCCAGCATTTT. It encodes CASSFRDRGGQPQHF.

CDR3 amino acids: CASSPEATRTYEQYF. CDR3 nucleotides: TGCGCCAGCAGCCCGGAGGCCACGCGAACCTACGAGCAGTACTTC. This chain links TRBV5-1 with TRBJ2-7, with D perhaps TRBD2 (5 bases). The CDR3 has 15 residues. Germline CDR1 and CDR2: SGHRS and YFSETQ. Trimming stripped 4 bases from V and 2 bases from J, with 16 bases between.

CDR3 bases: TGTGCCTGGAGTGCAGGCCATAGCAATCAGCCCCAGCATTTT. Translated: CAWSAGHSNQPQHF. This rearrangement joins TRBV30 to TRBJ1-5; D remains unclear. Germline V lookup: CDR1 GTSNPN, CDR2 SVGIG (reference sequence). The CDR3 has 14 amino acids. With 1 base removed from V and 0 bases from J, the gap between germline ends came to 7 bases.

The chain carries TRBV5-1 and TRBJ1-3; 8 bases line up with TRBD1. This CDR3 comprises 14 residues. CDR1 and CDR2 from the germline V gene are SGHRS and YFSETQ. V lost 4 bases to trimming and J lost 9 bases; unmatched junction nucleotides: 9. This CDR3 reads CASSPGQGEGTIYF. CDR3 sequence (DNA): TGCGCCAGCAGCCCCGGACAGGGTGAAGGCACCATATATTTT.

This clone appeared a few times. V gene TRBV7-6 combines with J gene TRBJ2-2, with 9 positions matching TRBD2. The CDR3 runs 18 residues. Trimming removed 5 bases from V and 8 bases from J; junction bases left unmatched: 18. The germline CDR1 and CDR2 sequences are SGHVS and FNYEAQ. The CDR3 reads CASSIRRGSRGRVGELFF. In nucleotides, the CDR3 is TGTGCCAGCAGCATTCGAAGGGGGTCTCGCGGGAGGGTGGGGGAGCTGTTTTTT.